Listed here are 3 T cell receptor beta chains from one sample, sequenced in a study of shared clonotypes between healthy human individuals. Clones were read by immunoSEQ multiplex PCR, and TCRdb kept only the in-frame ones, dropping some. The sample includes 950,000 to 1,100,000 clones, around 78% of them seen just once. Sequenced input: memory CD4+ T cells from PBMCs. This sample's subset: CD45RA-negative fraction. The receptors derive from a young man in good health. Some clones in this sample may be carry-over from other donors' samples.

The chain recombines TRBV28 with TRBJ1-5; possible D gene TRBD1, 5 bases. In germline, CDR1 is MDHEN, CDR2 SYDVKM. The V gene lost 6 bases and the J gene lost 0 bases, with 9 bases spanning the gap. The CDR3 is made up of 14 amino acids. In DNA, the CDR3 is TGTGCCAGCAGGCAAGGGGCTAGCAATCAGCCCCAGCATTTT. Translated: CASRQGASNQPQHF.

The genes are TRBV7-9 and TRBJ2-7, with 7 bases matching TRBD1. V was pared by 5 bases and J by 3 bases, with 10 bases of the junction left unmatched. Germline CDR1 and CDR2: SEHNR and FQNEAQ (reference sequence). The CDR3 extends over 15 amino acids. The CDR3 bases are TGTGCCAGCAGCCCCAAGCCAGGGACAGACTACGAGCAGTACTTC. Its protein product is CASSPKPGTDYEQYF.

The chain couples TRBV10-3 to TRBJ2-2; D is unresolved. V was cut by 6 bases and J by 1 base, with 6 bases left in between. Germline-derived CDR1 and CDR2 are ENHRY and SYGVKD. The CDR3 sequence is 13 residues long. The CDR3 sequence is CAIRTGNTGELFF. DNA for the CDR3: TGTGCCATCAGGACTGGGAACACCGGGGAGCTGTTTTTT.